These T cell receptor beta chains were read from a single sample in a study of blood T cell repertoires in COVID-19. Libraries were prepared by immunoSEQ multiplex PCR; TCRdb keeps only in-frame clonotypes and omits some of them. Here the sample spans around 300,000 clones, around 91% being singletons. Sequencing was performed on PBMCs or T cells enriched from blood (not recorded which). These receptor sequences come from a woman younger than 30 who had recovered from COVID-19. Both conserved end residues are part of each CDR3. Fields, in order: V gene, J gene, clone size, D gene, CDR3 protein, CDR3 DNA. A D gene is named only where the DNA matches it firmly. Size values are once, few and many counts, or a class for expanded clones, and some rows have none.

v_gene: TRBV29-1
j_gene: TRBJ1-1
abundance: NA
d_gene: NA
CDR3aa: CSAEAPVNTEAFF
CDR3nt: TGCAGCGCCGAGGCCCCGGTGAACACTGAAGCTTTCTTT

v_gene: TRBV5-4
j_gene: TRBJ2-1
abundance: NA
d_gene: TRBD1
CDR3aa: CASSLGGTGVAEQFF
CDR3nt: TGTGCCAGCAGCTTGGGTGGGACAGGGGTCGCTGAGCAGTTCTTC

v_gene: TRBV3-1/TRBV3-2
j_gene: TRBJ1-4
abundance: NA
d_gene: TRBD1
CDR3aa: CASSRKQGKNEKLFF
CDR3nt: TGTGCCAGCAGCCGCAAACAGGGGAAGAATGAAAAACTGTTTTTT

v_gene: TRBV28
j_gene: TRBJ1-4
abundance: once
d_gene: NA
CDR3aa: CASSSRGPRNEKLFF
CDR3nt: TGTGCCAGCAGTTCCCGAGGGCCCAGAAATGAAAAACTGTTTTTT

v_gene: TRBV6-5
j_gene: TRBJ1-1
abundance: few
d_gene: NA
CDR3aa: CASSYRGYEAFF
CDR3nt: TGTGCCAGCAGTTACCGGGGTTATGAAGCTTTCTTT

v_gene: TRBV5-1
j_gene: TRBJ1-4
abundance: NA
d_gene: TRBD1
CDR3aa: CASSLKGTGIEKLFF
CDR3nt: TGCGCCAGCAGCTTGAAAGGGACAGGTATCGAAAAACTGTTTTTT

v_gene: TRBV5-4
j_gene: TRBJ2-1
abundance: NA
d_gene: NA
CDR3aa: CATMGRDSLYNEQFF
CDR3nt: TGTGCCACCATGGGGCGGGACTCCCTGTACAATGAGCAGTTCTTC

v_gene: TRBV19
j_gene: TRBJ1-2
abundance: NA
d_gene: NA
CDR3aa: CASSITGIEVGYTF
CDR3nt: TGTGCCAGTAGCATTACCGGGATCGAAGTTGGCTACACCTTC

v_gene: TRBV9
j_gene: TRBJ1-1
abundance: NA
d_gene: NA
CDR3aa: CASSGDSLNTEAFF
CDR3nt: TGTGCCAGCAGCGGAGACAGCCTGAACACTGAAGCTTTCTTT

v_gene: TRBV7-9
j_gene: TRBJ1-2
abundance: few
d_gene: NA
CDR3aa: CASSLQGGYGYTF
CDR3nt: TGTGCCAGCAGCTTACAGGGCGGCTATGGCTACACCTTC

v_gene: TRBV7-2
j_gene: TRBJ1-1
abundance: few
d_gene: NA
CDR3aa: CASTEAGFRDTEAFF
CDR3nt: TGTGCCAGCACCGAAGCAGGGTTTCGGGACACTGAAGCTTTCTTT

v_gene: TRBV10-1
j_gene: TRBJ1-1
abundance: NA
d_gene: TRBD1
CDR3aa: CASSEHRGDTEAFF
CDR3nt: TGCGCCAGCAGTGAGCACAGGGGTGACACTGAAGCTTTCTTT

v_gene: TRBV3-1/TRBV3-2
j_gene: TRBJ2-7
abundance: NA
d_gene: NA
CDR3aa: CASSRSDEQYF
CDR3nt: TGTGCCAGCAGCCGTAGCGACGAGCAGTACTTC